This T cell receptor (beta chain) was sequenced in a study of blood T cell repertoires in COVID-19. About the study: Samples of COVID-19 (acute and convalescent) were obtained from the United States, Italy and Spain.

The participants were between roughly 18 and 90 years old and came from some 23 US areas. The study assigned cohorts using participant-reported clinical history. TCRdb's copy holds only in-frame clones and misses some; the assay was immunoSEQ multiplex PCR. This table has about 440,000 clones, roughly 87% appearing once. V shed 5 bases and J shed 8 bases, with 15 bases lying between them. The germline V gene has CDR1 SQVTM and CDR2 ANQGSEA. The CDR3 totals 12 residues. Sequences were obtained from PBMCs or T cells enriched from blood (not recorded which). The chain recombines TRBV29-1 with TRBJ1-1, with D tentatively TRBD1 (6 bases). The sequence was collected from a man between 18 and 35 years old who had recovered from COVID-19. CDR3 region: CSVKRGGIEAFF. The DNA of the CDR3 is TGCAGCGTTAAGAGGGGGGGCATCGAAGCTTTCTTT.